This T cell receptor (beta chain) was sequenced for a study of T cells after yellow fever vaccination. Study overall: Fractions of low cell number were prepared using SMART-Seq v4 Ultra Low Input.

The ends lost 3 bases at V and 8 bases at J; junction bases unmatched: 4. This CDR3 comprises 13 residues. The germline gives CDR1 SGHTA, CDR2 FQGNSA. Findings of the study overall: Boosting was followed by the reappearance of most primary-vaccination clones (roughly 96% CD4, about 88% CD8). Just a small share of clonotypes turned up in the CD4 compartment as well as the CD8 compartment.

Each CDR3 protein gets one entry after TCRdb re-called the 5' RACE reads with MiXCR. The data hold under 550,000 distinct CDR3 sequences, with about a fifth observed a single time. This clonotype was recorded a few times. Its antigen is not known. Sequencing used PBMCs, obtained 21 days after the first yellow fever vaccination. This clonotype was sampled from a man between 18 and 29 years old who received the YFV17D yellow fever vaccine. V usage is TRBV7-2 and J usage is TRBJ2-4; 7 bases agree with TRBD1. The CDR3 sequence: CASSFNRGDIQYF. The CDR3 region has the DNA TGTGCCAGCAGCTTCAACAGGGGAGACATTCAGTACTTC.